This TCR beta chain stems from a study of cytomegalovirus exposure and HLA in healthy donors. Germline V lookup: CDR1 SGHAT, CDR2 FQNNGV. This CDR3 contains 15 residues. V dropped 6 bases and J dropped 5; count of bases not matched to a gene: 6. The PCR used 60 Vbeta and 13 Jbeta primers. The protocol was immunoSEQ multiplex PCR, while the TCRdb copy is restricted to in-frame clones and leaves out a portion. The data contain around 210,000 clones, 80% to 85% of them singletons. The sequenced sample consisted of PBMCs. The rearrangement links TRBV11-2 to TRBJ2-1, with 11 positions matching TRBD2. This receptor was identified in a woman aged 40 to 55 in good health and CMV-seronegative. The CDR3 spells CASSPIAGGHNEQFF. The DNA for the CDR3 is TGTGCCAGCAGTCCCATAGCGGGAGGGCACAATGAGCAGTTCTTC.